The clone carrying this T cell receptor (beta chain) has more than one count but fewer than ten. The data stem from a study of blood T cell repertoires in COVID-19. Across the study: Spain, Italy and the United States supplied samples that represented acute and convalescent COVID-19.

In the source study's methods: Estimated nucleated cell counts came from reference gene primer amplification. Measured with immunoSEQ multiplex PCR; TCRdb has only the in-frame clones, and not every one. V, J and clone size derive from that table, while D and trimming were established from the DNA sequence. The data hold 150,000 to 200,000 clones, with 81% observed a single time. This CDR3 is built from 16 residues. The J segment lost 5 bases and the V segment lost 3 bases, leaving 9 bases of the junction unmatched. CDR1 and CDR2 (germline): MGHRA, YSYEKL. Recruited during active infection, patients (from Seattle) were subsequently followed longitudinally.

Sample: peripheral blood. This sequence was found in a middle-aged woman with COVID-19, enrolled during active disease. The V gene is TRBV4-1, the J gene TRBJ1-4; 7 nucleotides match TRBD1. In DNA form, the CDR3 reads TGCGCCAGCAGCCATCTAATAGGACAGGAAAATGAAAAACTGTTTTTT. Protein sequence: CASSHLIGQENEKLFF.